The TCR beta chain under discussion was sequenced for a study of blood T cell repertoires in COVID-19. Study background: Samples came from the United States, Italy and Spain, spanning acute and convalescent COVID-19. Sample material is recorded as cDNA or gDNA derived from T cells, B-cell-depleted T cells, or PBMCs.

The CDR3 is made up of 13 amino acids. Between the trimmed V and J ends, which lost 0 bases and 10 bases, there was a span of 12 bases. Germline CDR1 is SNHLY and CDR2 is FYNNEI. Per the original methods: Reference gene primer amplification yielded estimated nucleated cell counts. The method was immunoSEQ multiplex PCR; TCRdb's version includes in-frame clones alone and lacks a portion of them. Clone size and V and J calls were adopted from that table, with D and trimming inferred from the DNA. The table shows around 89,000 clones, with about two thirds occurring only once. This sequence joins TRBV2 and TRBJ1-2, with D perhaps TRBD1 (6 bases). This clonotype was sampled from a woman older than 75 with acute or convalescent COVID-19. The material sequenced was peripheral blood. CDR3 sequence reads: CASSEALDRYYTF. The DNA for the CDR3 is TGTGCCAGCAGTGAAGCCCTGGACAGATACTACACCTTC.